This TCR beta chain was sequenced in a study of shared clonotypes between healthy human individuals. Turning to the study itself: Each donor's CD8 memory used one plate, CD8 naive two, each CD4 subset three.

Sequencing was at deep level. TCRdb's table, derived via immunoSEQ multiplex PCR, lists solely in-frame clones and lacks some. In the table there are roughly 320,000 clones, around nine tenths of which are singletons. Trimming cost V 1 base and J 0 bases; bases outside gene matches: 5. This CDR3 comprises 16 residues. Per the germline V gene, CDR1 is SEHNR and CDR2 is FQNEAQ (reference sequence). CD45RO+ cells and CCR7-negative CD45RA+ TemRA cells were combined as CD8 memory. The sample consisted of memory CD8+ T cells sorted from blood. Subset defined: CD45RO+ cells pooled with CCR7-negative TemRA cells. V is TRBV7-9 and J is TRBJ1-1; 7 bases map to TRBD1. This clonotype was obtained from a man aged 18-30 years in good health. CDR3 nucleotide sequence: TGTGCCAGCAGCTTAGGTTCAGGGGGTTTGAACACTGAAGCTTTCTTT. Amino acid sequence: CASSLGSGGLNTEAFF. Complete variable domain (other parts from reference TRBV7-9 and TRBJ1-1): DTGVSQNPRHKITKRGQNVTFRCDPISEHNRLYWYRQTLGQGPEFLTYFQNEAQLEKSRLLSDRFSAERPKGSFSTLEIQRTEQGDSAMYLCASSLGSGGLNTEAFFGQGTRLTVV.